The rows below give T cell receptor beta chains drawn from one sample of a study of PD-1 blockade in classical Hodgkin lymphoma. The protocol was immunoSEQ multiplex PCR, while the TCRdb copy is restricted to in-frame clones and leaves out a portion. The sample lists some 32,000 clones; 82% were seen once. Here the sequenced sample was peripheral blood mononuclear cells (PBMCs), taken at baseline. The receptors derive from a human donor with classical Hodgkin lymphoma. Each CDR3 is given with its conserved first and last residue. Size tells how often a clone was seen (once, few, many) or the class of an expanded clone, and some rows leave it out.

v_call	clone_size	cdr3_length	j_call	cdr3_aa
TRBV4-2	-	15	TRBJ1-2	CASSQNPGQNYGYTF
TRBV5-4	-	17	TRBJ2-5	CASSLGLAGGSEETQYF
TRBV19	-	16	TRBJ2-5	CASSNPPGQLGETQYF
TRBV5-6	-	15	TRBJ2-7	CASSPGGLFQYEQYF
TRBV2	-	13	TRBJ2-2	CASSLQGNGELFF
TRBV18	-	16	TRBJ1-5	CASSSLGQPSNQPQHF
TRBV11-2	-	13	TRBJ1-2	CASAGTLNYGYTF
TRBV9	-	14	TRBJ1-5	CASSVGDNNQPQHF
TRBV7-8	-	17	TRBJ1-5	CASSLGALRNSNQPQHF
TRBV11-1	-	15	TRBJ1-1	CASSLVWGQNTEAFF
TRBV27	few	14	TRBJ2-2	CASSLRQGSGELFF
TRBV4-2	-	18	TRBJ2-7	CASSQESAGWGQGYEQYF
TRBV18	-	17	TRBJ2-3	CASSPPGLAGSTDTQYF
TRBV5-1	-	14	TRBJ1-2	CASSVQQDNYGYTF
TRBV7-2	-	14	TRBJ2-2	CASSYATATGELFF
TRBV2	-	13	TRBJ1-5	CANRREIDQPQHF
TRBV5-1	-	17	TRBJ1-6	CASRPLQGPIYNSPLHF
TRBV11-3	few	14	TRBJ1-1	CASSLDQGFTEAFF
TRBV5-1	few	15	TRBJ2-7	CASSLSGQGGYEQYF
TRBV7-2	-	13	TRBJ1-1	CASSSGLLTEAFF
TRBV28	-	12	TRBJ1-2	CASGQGHYGYTF
TRBV7-8	-	15	TRBJ1-6	CASSLVPGRDSPLHF
TRBV2	once	12	TRBJ2-1	CASRGNGDEQFF
TRBV28	-	15	TRBJ2-1	CASSPPPRGANEQFF
TRBV7-2	few	16	TRBJ1-5	CASSLFWAGVNQPQHF
TRBV9	-	19	TRBJ1-3	CASSVHISLQGTSGNTIYF
TRBV28	-	16	TRBJ2-7	CASSSTPGGGTRPLYF
TRBV11-3	-	15	TRBJ2-2	CASSSSGGNTGELFF
TRBV6-5	few	15	TRBJ2-1	CASSYNEGSYNEQFF
TRBV4-2	once	18	TRBJ2-2	CASSQEGWGRTNTGELFF
TRBV5-1	-	14	TRBJ1-2	CASSYSGDRAGYTF
TRBV10-3	-	12	TRBJ2-1	CAVRQGSDEQFF
TRBV28	-	14	TRBJ2-1	CASIAGTYYNEQFF
TRBV12-5	-	15	TRBJ2-2	CASGSGVSNTGELFF
TRBV21-1	-	14	TRBJ1-2	CASSSRRGQCGYTF
TRBV6-5	-	15	TRBJ2-7	CASSSPTGTTYEQYF
TRBV7-3	-	15	TRBJ2-3	CASSRGGAGGDTQYF
TRBV7-9	-	13	TRBJ1-6	CASSFTENSPLHF
TRBV7-2	few	15	TRBJ1-3	CASSLVAGSGNTIYF
TRBV7-6	-	14	TRBJ2-2	CASSIGQNTGELFF
TRBV2	-	13	TRBJ2-2	CASSEVNTGELFF
TRBV7-2	-	15	TRBJ1-2	CASSLRPTSGWGYTF
TRBV7-2	-	14	TRBJ1-2	CASSLGTGDYGYTF